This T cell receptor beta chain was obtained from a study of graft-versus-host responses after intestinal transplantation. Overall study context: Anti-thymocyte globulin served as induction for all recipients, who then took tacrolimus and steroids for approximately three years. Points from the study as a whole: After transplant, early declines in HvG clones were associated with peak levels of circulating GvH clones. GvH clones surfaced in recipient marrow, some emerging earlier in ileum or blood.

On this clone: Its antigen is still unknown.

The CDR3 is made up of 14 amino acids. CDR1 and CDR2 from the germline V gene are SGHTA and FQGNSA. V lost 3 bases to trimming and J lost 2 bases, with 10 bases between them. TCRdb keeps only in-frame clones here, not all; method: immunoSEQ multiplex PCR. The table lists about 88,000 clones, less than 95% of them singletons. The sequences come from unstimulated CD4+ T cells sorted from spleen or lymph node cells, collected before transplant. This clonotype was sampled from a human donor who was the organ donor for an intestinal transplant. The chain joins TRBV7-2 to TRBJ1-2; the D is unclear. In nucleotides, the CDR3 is TGTGCCAGCAGCTTTGGCGCACGAAACTATGGCTACACCTTC. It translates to CASSFGARNYGYTF.